This T cell receptor beta chain was obtained from a study of blood T cell repertoires in COVID-19. Study-level information: Specimens from acute and convalescent COVID-19 originated in the United States, Italy and Spain. PBMCs, B-cell-depleted T cells, or T cells provided the cDNA or gDNA that made up the material.

Trimming removed 3 bases from V and 4 bases from J, with 13 bases in between. The germline gives CDR1 LNHDA, CDR2 SQIVND (reference sequence). The CDR3 sequence is 15 residues long. Original data processing: Counts of nucleated cells, estimated from reference gene primer amplification, were obtained. Sequencing used immunoSEQ multiplex PCR; TCRdb keeps in-frame clones, though not all of them. The DNA was the basis for D and trimming; V, J and clone size are from that table. The sample has approximately 240,000 clones; roughly 80% are singletons. The sequence came from a woman aged 55-69 years who had recovered from COVID-19. Sequencing input: peripheral blood. The genes are TRBV19 and TRBJ1-5; D is unclear. The CDR3 spells CASSIGRTGNQPQHF. CDR3 DNA sequence: TGTGCCAGTAGTATCGGGAGGACGGGGAATCAGCCCCAGCATTTT.